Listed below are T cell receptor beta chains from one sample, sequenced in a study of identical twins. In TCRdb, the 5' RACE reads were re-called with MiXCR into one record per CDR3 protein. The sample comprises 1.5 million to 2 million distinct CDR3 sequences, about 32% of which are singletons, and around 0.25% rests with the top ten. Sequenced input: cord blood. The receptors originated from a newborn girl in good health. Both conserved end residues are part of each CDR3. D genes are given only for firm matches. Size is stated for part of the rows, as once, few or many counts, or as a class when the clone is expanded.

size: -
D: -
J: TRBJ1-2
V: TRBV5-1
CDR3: CASSLAGSYTANYGYTF
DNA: TGCGCCAGCAGCTTGGCCGGGTCTTATACGGCAAACTATGGCTACACCTTC

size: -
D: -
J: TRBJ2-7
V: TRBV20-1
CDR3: CSGLSGLNYEQYF
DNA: TGCAGTGGCCTTAGCGGTCTCAACTACGAGCAGTACTTC

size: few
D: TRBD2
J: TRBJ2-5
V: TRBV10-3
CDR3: CAISESLAGGINEQYF
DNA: TGTGCCATCAGTGAGTCCTTAGCGGGAGGGATCAATGAGCAGTACTTC

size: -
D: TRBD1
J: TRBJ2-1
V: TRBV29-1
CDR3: CSVVRVGQGQNEQFF
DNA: TGCAGCGTTGTCAGGGTCGGACAGGGGCAGAATGAGCAGTTCTTC

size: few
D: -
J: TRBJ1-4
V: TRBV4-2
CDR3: CASSPNRGREEKLFF
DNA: TGTGCCAGCAGCCCGAATCGGGGCAGGGAAGAAAAACTGTTTTTT

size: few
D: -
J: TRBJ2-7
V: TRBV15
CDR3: CATSRLRTYSYEQYF
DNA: TGTGCCACCAGCAGACTTAGGACGTACTCCTACGAGCAGTACTTC

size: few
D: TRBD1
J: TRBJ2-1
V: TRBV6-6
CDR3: CASSPDRGVNEQFF
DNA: TGTGCCAGCAGCCCGGACAGGGGTGTAAATGAGCAGTTCTTC

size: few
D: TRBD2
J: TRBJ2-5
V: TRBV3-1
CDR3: CASSPRGLAGRGETQYF
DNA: TGTGCCAGCAGCCCGCGGGGACTAGCGGGAAGGGGGGAGACCCAGTACTTC

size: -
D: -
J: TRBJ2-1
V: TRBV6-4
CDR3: CASSEGGVKISEQFF
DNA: TGTGCCAGCAGTGAGGGTGGGGTAAAGATTTCGGAGCAGTTCTTC

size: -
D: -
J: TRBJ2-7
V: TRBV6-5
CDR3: CASRINPNPYNEQYF
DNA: TGTGCCAGCAGGATAAATCCCAACCCCTACAATGAGCAGTACTTC

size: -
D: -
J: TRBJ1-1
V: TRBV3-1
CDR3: CASSQDWGGEAFF
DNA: TGTGCCAGCAGCCAAGATTGGGGGGGCGAAGCTTTCTTT

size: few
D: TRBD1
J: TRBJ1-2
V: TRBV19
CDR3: CASSIGQESNYGYTF
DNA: TGTGCCAGTAGTATCGGACAGGAGAGCAACTATGGCTACACCTTC

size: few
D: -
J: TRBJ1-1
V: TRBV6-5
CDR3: CASSYSRYTEAFF
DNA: TGTGCCAGCAGTTACTCCAGGTACACTGAAGCTTTCTTT

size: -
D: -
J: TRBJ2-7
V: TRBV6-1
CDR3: CASTVYLATSYEQYF
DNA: TGTGCCAGCACTGTTTATCTAGCGACCTCCTACGAGCAGTACTTC